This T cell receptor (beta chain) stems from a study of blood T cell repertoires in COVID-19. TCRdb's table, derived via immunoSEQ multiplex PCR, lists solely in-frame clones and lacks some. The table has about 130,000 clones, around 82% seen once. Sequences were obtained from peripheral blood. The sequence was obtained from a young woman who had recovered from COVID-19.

This CDR3 reads CASSPGTGGNTEAFF. In DNA, the CDR3 is TGTGCCAGCTCACCAGGGACGGGGGGTAACACTGAAGCTTTCTTT. This chain links TRBV18 with TRBJ1-1, with D perhaps TRBD1 (5 bases). The CDR3 length is 15 residues. The V and J ends lost 2 bases and 2 bases respectively, with 12 bases between them. From germline, CDR1 is KGHSH and CDR2 LQKENI.